Each of the 10 T cell receptor beta chains below was sequenced from the same sample in a study of shared clonotypes between healthy human individuals. The repertoire was sequenced with immunoSEQ multiplex PCR; TCRdb's copy has only in-frame clones and lacks some. The sample lists approximately 500,000 clones, almost 80% occurring once. The specimen was PBMCs. Every receptor here comes from a woman in her forties in good health. Some clones in this sample may be carry-over from other donors' samples.

This chain joins TRBV2 and TRBJ2-7; D is ambiguous. Germline loops: CDR1 SNHLY, CDR2 FYNNEI. Trimming left V 3 bases short and J 3 bases short, with 3 bases between. CDR3 length: 11 residues. The CDR3 is CASSDHYEQYF. For the CDR3, the DNA is TGTGCCAGCAGTGACCACTACGAGCAGTACTTC.

The chain is built from TRBV2 and TRBJ2-5, with a tentative D call TRBD1 (6 bases). Germline V CDR1 and CDR2: SNHLY, FYNNEI. V lost 4 bases to trimming and J lost 5 bases, with 17 bases between them. This CDR3 contains 15 residues. In DNA, the CDR3 is TGTGCCAGCAGTGTCCGGGACATATCGGAGGAGACCCAGTACTTC. It translates to CASSVRDISEETQYF.

This sequence joins TRBV5-1 and TRBJ2-1, with TRBD2 matching over 12 bases. CDR3 length: 15 amino acids. The J segment lost 4 bases and the V segment lost 4 bases, leaving 3 bases of the junction unmatched. Germline V lookup: CDR1 SGHRS, CDR2 YFSETQ. CDR3 region: CASSDGTSGYNEQFF. The CDR3 nucleotides read TGCGCCAGCAGCGACGGGACTAGCGGGTACAATGAGCAGTTCTTC. Combining the CDR3 with reference TRBV5-1 and TRBJ2-1 gives the whole variable domain KAGVTQTPRYLIKTRGQQVTLSCSPISGHRSVSWYQQTPGQGLQFLFEYFSETQRNKGNFPGRFSGRQFSNSRSEMNVSTLELGDSALYLCASSDGTSGYNEQFFGPGTRLTVL.

The chain recombines TRBV7-2 with TRBJ2-1; D gene ambiguous. V was clipped by 1 base and J by 4 bases, with 14 bases between them. Per germline, CDR1 SGHTA and CDR2 FQGNSA. The CDR3 runs to 16 residues. This chain's CDR3 is CASSLGPAGGYNEQFF. CDR3 bases: TGTGCCAGCAGCTTAGGCCCGGCCGGCGGTTACAATGAGCAGTTCTTC.

There are a few counts of this clone. The chain carries TRBV5-6 and TRBJ1-1; D perhaps matches TRBD1 (5 bases). The CDR3 sequence is 15 residues long. In germline, CDR1 is SGHDT, CDR2 YYEEEE. V lost 0 bases and J lost 3, with 12 bases in between. CDR3 DNA: TGTGCCAGCAGCTTGGGGCCAGGGTGGGACACTGAAGCTTTCTTT. Translating gives CASSLGPGWDTEAFF.

As to this clone: Sequence at one end of the junction differs from germline and may be a read error. DNA of the CDR3: TGCAGCGACGACAGGGTTTTTCCCTCCTTC. As protein: CSDDRVFPSF. J is TRBJ1-2 and V is TRBV29-1, with 7 nucleotides matching TRBD1. This CDR3 region has 10 residues. Germline loops: CDR1 SQVTM, CDR2 ANQGSEA.

This clone was recorded only once. A junction end diverges from the germline sequence, so it may reflect a read error. The chain combines TRBV4-1 with TRBJ2-7, with 7 bases matching TRBD1. The germline gives CDR1 MGHRA, CDR2 YSYEKL. The length of the CDR3 is 15 residues. The CDR3, as DNA: TGTGCCAGCAGCCAGAAGACAGGGAATCCCTACGAGCAGTACTTC. Protein: CASSQKTGNPYEQYF.

V gene TRBV14 combines with J gene TRBJ2-1; 8 bases are a match to TRBD2. From germline, CDR1 is SGHDN and CDR2 FVKESK. V trimming: 4 bases; J trimming: 15 bases; junction bases outside the gene matches: 14. The CDR3 spans 14 residues. CDR3 region: CASSRGSVGLVLFF. CDR3 bases: TGTGCCAGCAGCCGCGGATCTGTGGGACTAGTCCTGTTCTTC.

The J gene is TRBJ1-1, the V gene TRBV28; D gene uncertain. V was pared by 6 bases and J by 0 bases, with 14 bases between. From germline, CDR1 is MDHEN and CDR2 SYDVKM. This CDR3 contains 15 residues. CDR3 coding DNA: TGTGCCAGCAGACGCCGGTCTGGACTGAACACTGAAGCTTTCTTT. It yields the protein CASRRRSGLNTEAFF.

This clone was counted a single time. The rearrangement links TRBV27 to TRBJ2-7, with TRBD1 matching over 7 bases. The CDR3 extends over 14 amino acids. Trimming took 6 bases from V and 6 from J; bases not matched to a gene: 11. Germline CDR1 is MNHEY and CDR2 is SMNVEV (reference sequence). CDR3 coding DNA: TGTGCCAGCAGAGCAGACAGGGTATCATCCGAGCAGTACTTC. Translation gives CASRADRVSSEQYF.